The clone carrying this T cell receptor beta chain came up a few times. Clones were read by immunoSEQ multiplex PCR, and TCRdb kept only the in-frame ones, dropping some. The data hold over 200,000 clones, with roughly 91% observed a single time. Per germline, CDR1 SGHRS and CDR2 YFSETQ. CDR3 length: 15 residues. Trimming shortened V by 5 bases and J by 5 bases, and 20 bases separated the two germline ends. The data are from a study of cytomegalovirus exposure and HLA in healthy donors. This clonotype originated in a woman in her late teens or twenties in good health and CMV-seropositive. The sequenced sample was PBMCs. The J gene is TRBJ2-7, the V gene TRBV5-1; TRBD2 might be the D (5 bases). Here the CDR3 DNA reads TGCGCCAGCAGGCTGACTCCCGATCAGAGGGACGAGCAGTACTTC. It codes for CASRLTPDQRDEQYF.